These 28 T cell receptor beta chains were all obtained from the same sample, sequenced in a study of shared clonotypes between healthy human individuals (dated by TCRdb to 2019 to 2021). The library was built by means of the immunoSEQ multiplex PCR assay. In TCRdb, the immuneACCESS table is reduced to in-frame sequences with V and J assigned. These tables do not hold every clone; where another copy was compared, an unresolved V gene accounts for under half, and the others remain unexplained. The sample has 1,500,000 or so clones on record, approximately 98.5% of them singletons. The ten largest make up about 0.34% of the sample. The sequenced material came from naive CD4+ T cells sorted from blood. Read against the paper, the sample's cell subset or site label means: CD45RA+ positively selected. The receptors derive from a man under 40 in good health.

This chain joins TRBV5-4 and TRBJ2-3, with 14 bases matching TRBD2. CDR3 length: 18 residues. Germline V gives CDR1 SGHNT, CDR2 YYREEE (reference sequence). J lost 2 bases, V lost 8 bases, and 13 bases had no gene match. The CDR3 loop is CASNGLAGGGGPTDTQYF. In DNA, the CDR3 is TGTGCCAGTAACGGACTAGCGGGAGGCGGGGGCCCCACAGATACGCAGTATTTT.

The chain has TRBV13 and TRBJ1-2; TRBD1 agrees at 7 bases. Germline CDR1 and CDR2: PRHDT and FYEKMQ (reference sequence). V trimming: 5 bases; J trimming: 3 bases; junction bases outside the gene matches: 12. The CDR3 is 16 residues long. The CDR3 DNA reads TGTGCCAGCAGCCTGATATCAGGGGGTTCATACTATGGCTACACCTTC. Residues: CASSLISGGSYYGYTF.

The chain links TRBV7-9 to TRBJ2-1; 8 bases fit TRBD1. This CDR3 is 14 amino acids long. CDR1 SEHNR and CDR2 FQNEAQ come from the germline V gene (reference sequence). With 9 bases clipped from V and 6 bases from J, the junction kept 10 bases outside the gene matches. The CDR3 is CASQLGQGFNEQFF. The CDR3 coding sequence is TGTGCCAGTCAGCTAGGACAGGGATTCAATGAGCAGTTCTTC.

The chain couples TRBV30 to TRBJ2-7, with TRBD2 matching 7 bases. The length of the CDR3 is 13 residues. The V gene's germline CDR1 is GTSNPN and CDR2 SVGIG (reference sequence). Germline trimming cut 2 bases from V and 2 bases from J; bases unmatched to any gene: 3. This chain's CDR3 is CAWSPGLAYEQYF. CDR3 bases: TGTGCCTGGAGTCCAGGACTAGCCTACGAGCAGTACTTC.

This clone showed up just once. This CDR3 is also generated by other DNA sequences in the sample. This rearrangement joins TRBV2 to TRBJ2-7; perhaps TRBD2 as D (5 bases). Trimming left V 4 bases short and J 5 bases short, with 6 bases between. The CDR3 spans 11 residues. The V gene's germline CDR1 is SNHLY and CDR2 FYNNEI. CDR3 sequence (DNA): TGTGCCAGCAGTGGAGGGCACGAGCAGTACTTC. This sequence encodes CASSGGHEQYF.

J is TRBJ1-5 and V is TRBV19; 9 bases match TRBD1. The germline V gene has CDR1 LNHDA and CDR2 SQIVND (reference sequence). V trimming: 5 bases; J trimming: 3 bases; junction bases outside the gene matches: 14. The CDR3 runs 18 residues. CDR3 coding DNA: TGTGCCAGTAGTGCGCTCCGGGACAGGGTGCAGGCCAATCAGCCCCAGCATTTT. This encodes CASSALRDRVQANQPQHF. The full variable domain, with the rest looked up from reference TRBV19 and TRBJ1-5, is DGGITQSPKYLFRKEGQNVTLSCEQNLNHDAMYWYRQDPGQGLRLIYYSQIVNDFQKGDIAEGYSVSREKKESFPLTVTSAQKNPTAFYLCASSALRDRVQANQPQHFGDGTRLSIL.

The chain joins TRBV7-3 to TRBJ2-5; D remains unclear. Per the germline V gene, CDR1 is SGHTA and CDR2 is FQGTGA. The CDR3 runs 16 residues. With 2 bases removed from V and 5 bases from J, the gap between germline ends came to 18 bases. The CDR3 region has the DNA TGTGCCAGCAGCTTATCCCCAACGGCAGAGTGGGAGACCCAGTACTTC. This codes for CASSLSPTAEWETQYF.

The chain carries TRBV5-6 and TRBJ2-7; TRBD2 aligns across 8 bases. CDR1 and CDR2 (germline): SGHDT, YYEEEE. Unmatched junction bases numbered 4, after V lost 4 bases and J lost 7 bases. The CDR3 has 12 amino acids. The DNA of the CDR3 is TGTGCCAGCAGCCCGGCGGGGGGTGAGCAGTACTTC. As protein: CASSPAGGEQYF. The whole variable domain, remainder taken from reference TRBV5-6 and TRBJ2-7, is DAGVTQSPTHLIKTRGQQVTLRCSPKSGHDTVSWYQQALGQGPQFIFQYYEEEERQRGNFPDRFSGHQFPNYSSELNVNALLLGDSALYLCASSPAGGEQYFGPGTRLTVT.

The chain uses TRBV28 and TRBJ1-1, with a weak D call TRBD1 (6 bases). Germline V gives CDR1 MDHEN, CDR2 SYDVKM. The length of the CDR3 is 16 residues. Deletions cut 6 bases from V and 3 bases from J, with 20 bases between. In DNA form, the CDR3 reads TGTGCCAGCAGGGTTATGGGCGGGGGGCCATACACTGAAGCTTTCTTT. It yields the protein CASRVMGGGPYTEAFF.

CDR3 region: CATSRGVGGSNEQFF. The CDR3 DNA reads TGTGCCACCAGCAGAGGGGTAGGCGGGAGCAATGAGCAGTTCTTC. This chain uses TRBV15 with TRBJ2-1; TRBD2 agrees at 7 bases. Trimming took 1 base from V and 6 from J; bases not matched to a gene: 6. The length of the CDR3 is 15 residues. Looked up from germline, CDR1 is LNHNV and CDR2 is YYDKDF (reference sequence).

The chain carries TRBV25-1 and TRBJ1-4; D gene ambiguous. The germline CDR1 and CDR2 sequences are MGHDK and SYGVNS. This CDR3 comprises 18 residues. Trimming took off 5 bases at V and 0 bases at J, with 19 bases between the two ends. DNA for the CDR3: TGTGCCAGCAGTTCACCCCCCTACGACGCACCAACTAATGAAAAACTGTTTTTT. As protein: CASSSPPYDAPTNEKLFF.

On this clone: Distinct nucleotide sequences in the sample also encode this CDR3. V gene TRBV7-9 combines with J gene TRBJ2-3; TRBD1 matches at 7 bases. V lost 1 base and J lost 5; bases outside the gene matches: 3. Germline CDR1 reads SEHNR; CDR2 reads FQNEAQ (reference sequence). This CDR3 is built from 14 residues. The CDR3, as DNA: TGTGCCAGCAGCTTAGGACAGGGTGTAGATACGCAGTATTTT. It specifies CASSLGQGVDTQYF.

V usage is TRBV2 and J usage is TRBJ2-2, with 9 bases identical to TRBD2. Germline loops: CDR1 SNHLY, CDR2 FYNNEI. There are 18 residues in the CDR3. V was clipped by 5 bases and J by 0 bases; unmatched bases: 10. The CDR3 DNA reads as TGTGCCAGCAGTCGGAGTGGCGGGAGGGTGTCGAACACCGGGGAGCTGTTTTTT. This encodes CASSRSGGRVSNTGELFF.

This chain connects TRBV2 to TRBJ2-7, with 7 bases lining up with TRBD1. CDR3 length: 12 amino acids. V was pared by 10 bases and J by 3 bases, with 6 bases of the junction left unmatched. Germline V gene data show CDR1 as SNHLY and CDR2 as FYNNEI. This chain's CDR3 is CANSRDSYEQYF. DNA of the CDR3: TGTGCCAACTCCCGGGACAGCTACGAGCAGTACTTC.

The chain has TRBV5-1 and TRBJ2-2, with 10 bases aligning to TRBD2. The CDR3 has 18 residues. The V segment lost 4 bases and the J segment 5 bases; nucleotides outside the gene matches: 14. Per germline, CDR1 SGHRS and CDR2 YFSETQ. The CDR3 nucleotides read TGCGCCAGCAGCCTCCGGTGGGCTAGCGGGAGCATTACCGGGGAGCTGTTTTTT. Protein sequence: CASSLRWASGSITGELFF.

This chain uses TRBV5-1 with TRBJ1-2, with a weak D call TRBD1 (6 bases). Looked up from germline, CDR1 is SGHRS and CDR2 is YFSETQ. This CDR3 is 14 amino acids long. Trimming removed 5 bases from V and 4 bases from J, with 15 bases in between. CDR3 sequence: CASRPSLTGYGYTF. CDR3 DNA sequence: TGCGCCAGCAGGCCATCATTGACAGGCTATGGCTACACCTTC.

The V call is TRBV6-5, the J call TRBJ2-1; D not certain. Trimming stripped 5 bases from V and 3 bases from J, with 8 bases between. The CDR3 length is 13 residues. The germline V gene has CDR1 MNHEY and CDR2 SVGAGI. The CDR3 bases are TGTGCCAGCAGTAATACCAACTACAATGAGCAGTTCTTC. Residues: CASSNTNYNEQFF.

On this clone itself: The same CDR3 can be traced to other DNA sequences in this sample. This sequence joins TRBV10-3 and TRBJ1-5; D unresolved. Trimming cost V 4 bases and J 1 base, with 5 bases left between them. The CDR3 sequence is 13 residues long. Germline CDR1 and CDR2: ENHRY and SYGVKD. In DNA, the CDR3 is TGTGCCATCAGTGGCCTGAGCAATCAGCCCCAGCATTTT. Translated, it gives CAISGLSNQPQHF.

V and J are TRBV19 and TRBJ1-3; D remains unclear. The V gene lost 6 bases and the J gene lost 4 bases, with 7 bases spanning the gap. CDR3 length: 12 amino acids. CDR1 is LNHDA, CDR2 SQIVND, per germline (reference sequence). CDR3 DNA: TGTGCCAGTAGCACCTACGGAAACACCATATATTTT. This sequence encodes CASSTYGNTIYF.

V is TRBV7-2 and J is TRBJ1-2, with unresolved D. Per germline, CDR1 SGHTA and CDR2 FQGNSA. The CDR3 length is 13 residues. The V and J ends lost 4 bases and 5 bases respectively, with 11 bases between them. This CDR3 reads CASSSRDWYGYTF. The CDR3 DNA follows: TGTGCCAGCAGCTCCCGAGACTGGTATGGCTACACCTTC.

V gene TRBV15 combines with J gene TRBJ2-7, with 10 bases lining up with TRBD2. The CDR3 is 14 amino acids. V lost 3 bases and J lost 5; bases outside the gene matches: 4. Germline V gene sequence: CDR1 LNHNV, CDR2 YYDKDF (reference sequence). The CDR3 sequence is CATSRSLAGHEQYF. The CDR3 nucleotides read TGTGCCACCAGCAGGTCACTAGCGGGGCACGAGCAGTACTTC.

This clone came up once. The chain couples TRBV20-1 to TRBJ1-1; D not resolved. CDR3 length: 11 residues. CDR1 and CDR2 from the germline V gene are DFQATT and SNEGSKA (reference sequence). Trimming cost V 6 bases and J 1 base, with 6 bases left between them. This chain's CDR3 is CSAIKNTEAFF. The CDR3 region has the DNA TGCAGTGCCATCAAGAACACTGAAGCTTTCTTT.

The CDR3 protein is CASSDRGMNTEAFF. In DNA form, the CDR3 reads TGCGCCAGCAGTGACAGGGGGATGAACACTGAAGCTTTCTTT. The J gene is TRBJ1-1, the V gene TRBV10-1; TRBD1 matches 7 bases. The CDR3 runs 14 residues. The trim removed 3 bases at V and 0 bases at J, leaving 1 base unmatched. The germline CDR1 and CDR2 sequences are WNHNN and SYGVQD (reference sequence).

V gene TRBV2 combines with J gene TRBJ1-2; 8 bases fit TRBD1. Germline V gene data show CDR1 as SNHLY and CDR2 as FYNNEI. V was pared by 6 bases and J by 3 bases, with 3 bases of the junction left unmatched. The CDR3 loop spans 13 amino acids. For the CDR3, the DNA is TGTGCCAGCAGGGACAGGGATTACTATGGCTACACCTTC. Its translation: CASRDRDYYGYTF.

V and J are TRBV6-1 and TRBJ1-2; 8 positions agree with TRBD1. The CDR3 runs 15 residues. Unmatched junction bases numbered 5, after V lost 0 bases and J lost 5 bases. From germline, CDR1 is MNHNS and CDR2 SASEGT. The CDR3, as DNA: TGTGCCAGCAGTGAAGCGTCGGACAGGGAATATGGCTACACCTTC. This gives the protein CASSEASDREYGYTF.

This chain connects TRBV5-1 to TRBJ2-1, with D perhaps matching TRBD1 (5 bases). This CDR3 comprises 14 residues. Trimming took off 4 bases at V and 4 bases at J, with 12 bases between the two ends. Germline V gene lookup returns CDR1 SGHRS and CDR2 YFSETQ. CDR3 residues: CASSGLGEYNEQFF. CDR3 bases: TGCGCCAGCAGCGGTCTAGGGGAATACAATGAGCAGTTCTTC.

The chain links TRBV4-1 to TRBJ2-1, with 11 bases identical to TRBD2. The CDR3 spans 17 residues. Germline assignment: CDR1 MGHRA and CDR2 YSYEKL. V was pared by 4 bases and J by 8 bases, with 13 bases of the junction left unmatched. This CDR3 reads CASSPGTSGTGVHEQFF. The CDR3 DNA reads TGCGCCAGCAGCCCAGGGACTAGCGGCACGGGAGTGCATGAGCAGTTCTTC.

The J gene is TRBJ1-2, the V gene TRBV29-1; D call uncertain. Trimming stripped 7 bases from V and 4 bases from J, with 16 bases between. The CDR3 spans 13 residues. Germline CDR1 reads SQVTM; CDR2 reads ANQGSEA. The CDR3 DNA reads as TGCAGCGCTGCAGTAGGGATTCGCTATGGCTACACCTTC. Protein: CSAAVGIRYGYTF.